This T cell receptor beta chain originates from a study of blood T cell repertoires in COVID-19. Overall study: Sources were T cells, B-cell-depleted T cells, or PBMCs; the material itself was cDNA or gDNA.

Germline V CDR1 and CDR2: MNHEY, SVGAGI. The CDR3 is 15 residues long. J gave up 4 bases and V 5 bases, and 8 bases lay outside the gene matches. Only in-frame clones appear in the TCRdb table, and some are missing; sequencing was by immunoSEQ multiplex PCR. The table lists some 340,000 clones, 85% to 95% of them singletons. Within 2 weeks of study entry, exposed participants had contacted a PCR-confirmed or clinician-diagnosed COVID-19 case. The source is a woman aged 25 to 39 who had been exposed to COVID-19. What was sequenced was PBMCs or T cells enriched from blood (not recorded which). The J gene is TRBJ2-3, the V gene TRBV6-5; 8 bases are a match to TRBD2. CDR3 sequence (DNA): TGTGCCAGCAGTCCTCCCGCGGGGGGTTCAGATACGCAGTATTTT. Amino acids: CASSPPAGGSDTQYF.